Sequencing of this T cell receptor (beta chain) was carried out in a study of regulatory T cells in long-lasting Graves disease. Overall study: Antithyroid drugs had been taken by newly diagnosed Graves' patients for under 3 months. General study points: Relative to newly diagnosed Graves' patients, persistent ones had lower TCR diversity.

J gave up 0 bases and V 3 bases, and 7 bases lay outside the gene matches. Germline V gene data show CDR1 as GTSNPN and CDR2 as SVGIG (reference sequence). The length of the CDR3 is 15 residues. This clonotype was detected many times. Its antigen remains unknown. Described time point: newly diagnosed GD, antithyroid drugs for less than 3 months. TCR sequences were obtained from RNA taken from PBMCs. An endocrinology department in Xi'an, China, recruited the patients. Collection of peripheral blood (about 10 milliliters) was done using EDTA tubes. Arm-PCR of CDR3 regions with iRepertoire HTBI primers generated TCR beta libraries. TCRdb re-called the multiplex PCR reads through MiXCR, storing one row per CDR3 protein. The table includes 200,000 to 250,000 distinct CDR3 sequences, around 19% detected once.

This chain joins TRBV30 and TRBJ1-1, with 7 positions matching TRBD1. The sequences come from peripheral blood mononuclear cells (PBMCs), collected at new diagnosis, from a patient treated with antithyroid drugs. This receptor was obtained from a female donor with Graves disease. CDR3 DNA: TGTGCCTGGAGCCAGGGACAGAACATGAACACTGAAGCTTTCTTT. Protein: CAWSQGQNMNTEAFF.